This T cell receptor (beta chain) was captured by sequencing in a study of TIL therapy for anti-PD-1-resistant metastatic lung cancer. CDR1 and CDR2 from the germline V gene are SGDLS and YYNGEE. Deletions cut 0 bases from V and 1 base from J, with 7 bases between. CDR3 length: 14 residues. This was the immunoSEQ v3 assay. The repertoire was sequenced with immunoSEQ multiplex PCR; TCRdb's copy has only in-frame clones and lacks some. The sample carries around 20,000 clones, 60% to 80% recorded once. Documented time point: pre-treatment sample, taken before nivolumab and TIL therapy. Sequenced material: blood, taken at baseline. This clonotype was sampled from a person aged 25-79 years with non-small cell lung cancer. The rearrangement joins TRBV9 to TRBJ1-1; a possible D gene is TRBD1 (5 bases). CDR3: CASSVVDTNTEAFF. The CDR3 nucleotides are TGTGCCAGCAGCGTAGTGGACACGAACACTGAAGCTTTCTTT.